One and the same sample provided the 27 T cell receptor beta chains below, sequenced in a study of shared clonotypes between healthy human individuals. Libraries were prepared by immunoSEQ multiplex PCR; TCRdb keeps only in-frame clonotypes and omits some of them. This sample has about 2.2 million clones, with around 93% found just once. Terminally differentiated effector memory CD45RA+ cells were excluded by CCR7 positive selection of CD45RO-negative cells. The sample consisted of naive CD8+ T cells from PBMCs. The origin of the receptors is a man aged 18 to 35 in good health. Some clones in this sample may be carry-over from other donors' samples.

V and J are TRBV19 and TRBJ2-7; a possible D gene is TRBD2 (6 bases). From germline, CDR1 is LNHDA and CDR2 SQIVND (reference sequence). Trimming took 1 base from V and 4 from J, leaving 17 bases between them. The CDR3 contains 16 residues. In nucleotides, the CDR3 is TGTGCCAGTAGTATAGTTGTCGGGAGCCCCCGGTACGAGCAGTACTTC. This translates into CASSIVVGSPRYEQYF.

On this clone itself: The identical CDR3 is also encoded by other nucleotide sequences in the sample. The rearrangement links TRBV4-3 to TRBJ2-7; possibly TRBD2 for D (6 bases). Germline lookup yields CDR1 LGHNA and CDR2 YSLEER. The CDR3 sequence is 13 residues long. Deletions cut 0 bases from V and 5 bases from J, with 8 bases between. As DNA, the CDR3 is TGCGCCAGCAGCCAAGATCGGGGGAACGAGCAGTACTTC. It yields the protein CASSQDRGNEQYF.

The chain joins TRBV9 to TRBJ2-1; possibly TRBD2 for D (5 bases). The germline CDR1 and CDR2 sequences are SGDLS and YYNGEE. V shed 0 bases and J shed 0 bases, with 13 bases lying between them. The CDR3 length is 17 residues. As DNA, the CDR3 is TGTGCCAGCAGCGTAGGTGCGGGCGGCAGCTCCTACAATGAGCAGTTCTTC. This translates into CASSVGAGGSSYNEQFF.

Points on this clone: This CDR3 is also generated by other DNA sequences in the sample. CDR3 in DNA: TGTGCCAGCAGTCCTCTGGGGGCGGATACGCAGTATTTT. This encodes CASSPLGADTQYF. The gene calls are TRBV27 and TRBJ2-3, with TRBD1 as a possible D gene (6 bases). The V gene's germline CDR1 is MNHEY and CDR2 SMNVEV (reference sequence). The CDR3 runs to 13 residues. V lost 5 bases to trimming and J lost 6 bases, with 12 bases between them.

This clone was seen only once. The genes are TRBV11-2 and TRBJ2-5; tentative D call: TRBD2 (6 bases). CDR1 SGHAT and CDR2 FQNNGV come from the germline V gene. Trimming cost V 5 bases and J 1 base, with 20 bases left between them. The CDR3 totals 17 residues. CDR3 in DNA: TGTGCCAGCAGCCCTCGATTTGGGGGAGGTGTCCAAGAGACCCAGTACTTC. It codes for CASSPRFGGGVQETQYF.

The chain combines TRBV6-6 with TRBJ2-5; D remains unclear. CDR1 and CDR2 from the germline V gene are MNHNY and SVGAGI (reference sequence). The CDR3 runs 15 residues. Deletions cut 8 bases from V and 5 bases from J, with 21 bases between. CDR3: CASENRTPVPETQYF. The CDR3 DNA follows: TGTGCCAGCGAAAATAGGACCCCCGTACCGGAGACCCAGTACTTC.

The V call is TRBV5-4, the J call TRBJ2-7; 9 bases line up with TRBD1. The junction had 8 bases not matched to a gene; V was cut back by 4 bases and J by 3 bases. Germline assignment: CDR1 SGHNT and CDR2 YYREEE (reference sequence). The CDR3 has 15 amino acids. In nucleotides, the CDR3 is TGTGCCAGCAGCATGGACAGGGGCGCGGTCTACGAGCAGTACTTC. Encoded protein: CASSMDRGAVYEQYF.

The J gene is TRBJ1-2, the V gene TRBV2; TRBD1 matches 11 bases. The V gene's germline CDR1 is SNHLY and CDR2 FYNNEI. Trimming at V came to 9 bases and at J to 5 bases, leaving 20 bases not matched to a gene. This CDR3 is built from 18 residues. The CDR3 DNA is TGTGCCAGGTTAGCAGGCTGGACAGGGGGCTTGATAGGATATGGCTACACCTTC. Translating it yields CARLAGWTGGLIGYGYTF.

In its sample, this clone was seen once. This chain uses TRBV5-4 with TRBJ2-1; D call uncertain. The germline gives CDR1 SGHNT, CDR2 YYREEE (reference sequence). The CDR3 is 13 residues long. V lost 0 bases to trimming and J lost 5 bases, with 6 bases between them. The CDR3 DNA is TGTGCCAGCAGCTTGGGACGGCACAATGAGCAGTTCTTC. This codes for CASSLGRHNEQFF. Supplemented by reference TRBV5-4 and TRBJ2-1, the full variable domain reads ETGVTQSPTHLIKTRGQQVTLRCSSQSGHNTVSWYQQALGQGPQFIFQYYREEENGRGNFPPRFSGLQFPNYSSELNVNALELDDSALYLCASSLGRHNEQFFGPGTRLTVL.

The rearrangement uses TRBV10-3 and TRBJ2-7; D is unclear. This CDR3 has 13 residues. CDR1 is ENHRY and CDR2 is SYGVKD in the germline V gene. V dropped 6 bases and J dropped 3 bases, with 12 bases sitting between them. CDR3 DNA: TGTGCCATCAGGGAAGTGGGGAACTACGAGCAGTACTTC. The encoded protein is CAIREVGNYEQYF.

The V call is TRBV28, the J call TRBJ1-3, with TRBD1 as a possible D gene (6 bases). V was shortened by 6 bases and J by 1 base, with 7 bases between the two germline ends. The CDR3 extends over 13 amino acids. The V gene's germline CDR1 is MDHEN and CDR2 SYDVKM. The chain's CDR3 is CASRGTSGNTIYF. The CDR3 DNA is TGTGCCAGCAGGGGGACATCTGGAAACACCATATATTTT.

This sequence joins TRBV2 and TRBJ1-2; 9 bases fit TRBD1. The CDR3 runs 14 residues. Trimming cost V 3 bases and J 6 bases; bases outside gene matches: 5. CDR1 and CDR2 (germline): SNHLY, FYNNEI. The CDR3 coding sequence is TGTGCCAGCAGTGATGGTCGGACAGGGGATGGCTACACCTTC. Translated, it gives CASSDGRTGDGYTF. The full variable domain, in which reference TRBV2 and TRBJ1-2 provide the parts outside the CDR3, is EPEVTQTPSHQVTQMGQEVILRCVPISNHLYFYWYRQILGQKVEFLVSFYNNEISEKSEIFDDQFSVERPDGSNFTLKIRSTKLEDSAMYFCASSDGRTGDGYTFGSGTRLTVV.

This chain connects TRBV6-6 to TRBJ2-2, with D perhaps TRBD1 (6 bases). Trimming removed 3 bases at V and 3 bases at J, with 11 bases between. Germline V lookup: CDR1 MNHNY, CDR2 SVGAGI (reference sequence). This CDR3 has 15 residues. The CDR3 reads CASSYFQGYTGELFF. CDR3 coding DNA: TGTGCCAGCAGTTATTTCCAGGGGTACACCGGGGAGCTGTTTTTT.

The chain joins TRBV7-9 to TRBJ1-5; the D gene is possibly TRBD1 (5 bases). The CDR3 is made up of 14 amino acids. In germline, CDR1 is SEHNR, CDR2 FQNEAQ (reference sequence). V lost 0 bases and J lost 6, with 9 bases in between. The CDR3 region is CASSLARAGQPQHF. CDR3 bases: TGTGCCAGCAGCTTAGCCAGGGCCGGTCAGCCCCAGCATTTT.

The chain links TRBV27 to TRBJ2-3, with a tentative D call TRBD2 (6 bases). The CDR3 is 17 amino acids. Germline V gene sequence: CDR1 MNHEY, CDR2 SMNVEV (reference sequence). V lost 5 bases and J lost 0, with 18 bases in between. CDR3 nucleotides: TGTGCCAGCAGTACCGCGAGCGGGCCCCATAGCACAGATACGCAGTATTTT. As protein: CASSTASGPHSTDTQYF.

This rearrangement joins TRBV14 to TRBJ2-1, with a possible D match to TRBD2 (5 bases). Looked up from germline, CDR1 is SGHDN and CDR2 is FVKESK. The CDR3 sequence is 14 residues long. The V end lost 1 base, the J end lost 9 bases, and 13 bases lay between the germline ends. The CDR3 sequence: CASSQGLWGVEQFF. Written as DNA, the CDR3 is TGTGCCAGCAGCCAAGGTTTGTGGGGAGTTGAGCAGTTCTTC.

The J gene is TRBJ2-1, the V gene TRBV11-2; 8 bases fit TRBD2. The germline CDR1 and CDR2 sequences are SGHAT and FQNNGV. CDR3 length: 15 residues. The V and J ends lost 4 bases and 6 bases, in that order; junction bases with no gene match: 8. In nucleotides, the CDR3 is TGTGCCAGCAGCTCCCGGAAGCGGGAGTTCAATGAGCAGTTCTTC. The encoded protein is CASSSRKREFNEQFF. The whole variable domain, filled in from reference TRBV11-2 and TRBJ2-1, reads EAGVAQSPRYKIIEKRQSVAFWCNPISGHATLYWYQQILGQGPKLLIQFQNNGVVDDSQLPKDRFSAERLKGVDSTLKIQPAKLEDSAVYLCASSSRKREFNEQFFGPGTRLTVL.

V usage is TRBV6-5 and J usage is TRBJ2-3, with D possibly TRBD1 on 6 matching bases. Germline V lookup: CDR1 MNHEY, CDR2 SVGAGI. Trimming took 8 bases from V and 1 from J, leaving 13 bases between them. CDR3 length equals 14 residues. The CDR3, as DNA: TGTGCCAGCCAGGGGCTTACCGGCACAGATACGCAGTATTTT. Translation gives CASQGLTGTDTQYF.

The rearrangement joins TRBV12-5 to TRBJ2-7, with D maybe TRBD2 (7 bases). The CDR3 extends over 14 amino acids. Germline V gene lookup returns CDR1 LGHNT and CDR2 FRNRAP. V was pared by 7 bases and J by 5 bases, with 18 bases between. CDR3 loop: CASATEGGFHEQYF. In nucleotides, the CDR3 is TGTGCTAGTGCCACCGAGGGGGGGTTTCACGAGCAGTACTTC.

The rearrangement links TRBV4-1 to TRBJ1-5; TRBD1 matches at 7 bases. From germline, CDR1 is MGHRA and CDR2 YSYEKL. V was pared by 1 base and J by 7 bases, with 10 bases of the junction left unmatched. This CDR3 comprises 16 residues. CDR3 DNA sequence: TGCGCCAGCAGCCAAGCTTCGGCAGACAGGGACCAGCCCCAGCATTTT. Its translation is CASSQASADRDQPQHF.

Note on this clone: Sequence at one end of the junction differs from germline and may be a read error. The chain's CDR3 is CSVSVVGNKEQFF. DNA for the CDR3: TGCAGCGTTTCGGTGGTAGGGAACAAGGAGCAGTTCTTC. This chain joins TRBV29-1 and TRBJ2-1; D not resolved. The germline CDR1 and CDR2 sequences are SQVTM and ANQGSEA. CDR3 length: 13 residues.

The rearrangement uses TRBV7-8 and TRBJ2-1; 8 bases agree with TRBD2. Germline-derived CDR1 and CDR2 are SGHVS and FQNEAQ. J lost 3 bases, V lost 1 base, and 2 bases had no gene match. The CDR3 is 15 residues long. The CDR3 spells CASSLEAGVYNEQFF. The CDR3 DNA sequence: TGTGCCAGCAGCTTAGAAGCGGGAGTCTACAATGAGCAGTTCTTC.

V gene TRBV7-3 combines with J gene TRBJ2-1; unclear D gene. The CDR3 runs 13 residues. V dropped 5 bases and J dropped 5 bases, with 10 bases sitting between them. Germline V gene data show CDR1 as SGHTA and CDR2 as FQGTGA. CDR3 region: CASSRRNDNEQFF. The CDR3 DNA reads as TGTGCCAGCAGCCGTCGTAACGACAATGAGCAGTTCTTC.

The chain carries TRBV27 and TRBJ1-6; tentative D call: TRBD1 (5 bases). The ends were cut back, 2 bases at V and 6 bases at J, with 8 bases in the middle. Germline-derived CDR1 and CDR2 are MNHEY and SMNVEV (reference sequence). The CDR3 loop spans 14 amino acids. This CDR3 reads CASSLGAPNSPLHF. The CDR3 nucleotides read TGTGCCAGCAGTTTAGGGGCGCCTAATTCACCCCTCCACTTT.

This chain uses TRBV9 with TRBJ1-6; a weak D match, TRBD1 (6 bases). V was cut by 0 bases and J by 10 bases, with 11 bases left in between. CDR3 length equals 14 residues. CDR1 is SGDLS and CDR2 is YYNGEE in the germline V gene. The CDR3 loop is CASSVAGGSSPLHF. CDR3 bases: TGTGCCAGCAGCGTAGCCGGGGGCAGCTCACCCCTCCACTTT.

V and J are TRBV7-8 and TRBJ1-5; tentatively, D is TRBD1 (5 bases). This CDR3 has 16 residues. Trimming took off 6 bases at V and 1 base at J, with 16 bases between the two ends. Germline V CDR1 and CDR2: SGHVS, FQNEAQ. The CDR3 DNA reads TGTGCCAGCAGGGTGGACGGCTGGGGGAGCAATCAGCCCCAGCATTTT. Translating gives CASRVDGWGSNQPQHF.

The gene calls are TRBV5-6 and TRBJ1-1, with 9 bases fitting TRBD1. J was trimmed by 4 bases and V by 4 bases; bases with no gene match: 11. The CDR3 loop spans 16 amino acids. CDR1 and CDR2 from the germline V gene are SGHDT and YYEEEE. CDR3 in amino acids: CASSQIGTGFVTEAFF. The CDR3, as DNA: TGTGCCAGCAGCCAAATCGGGACAGGGTTTGTCACTGAAGCTTTCTTT.